These 22 T cell receptor beta chains were all obtained from the same sample, sequenced in a study of shared clonotypes between healthy human individuals (dated by TCRdb to about 2020). CD8 naive samples consisted of CD45RO-negative cells that were positively selected for CCR7, yielding a CD45RA+CCR7+ population without TemRA cells. Receptors were amplified or captured by the immunoSEQ multiplex PCR assay. Entries here come from immuneACCESS through TCRdb and include only in-frame sequences with V and J called. Some clones fail to appear in such tables; in the studies checked, an unresolved V gene covers under half of the shortfall, and the cause of the remainder is unknown. In this sample the table shows about 680,000 clones, about 90% of which occur a single time. The ten largest clones add up to about 24% of the sample. Sequencing used naive CD8+ T cells sorted from blood. The sample's cell subset or site label is to be understood as: CD45RA+CCR7+. These receptors were collected from a young man in good health.

V usage is TRBV6-5 and J usage is TRBJ2-7; 7 nucleotides agree with TRBD1. Germline loops: CDR1 MNHEY, CDR2 SVGAGI. The CDR3 contains 15 residues. The V and J ends lost 4 bases and 2 bases, in that order; junction bases with no gene match: 8. CDR3 nucleotides: TGTGCCAGCAGTTCCTTCGACAGGGCTACCTACGAGCAGTACTTC. Translating gives CASSSFDRATYEQYF.

This clone has only one observation. CDR3 nucleotides: TGTGCCAGCAGTTTAAGAGGTCGGGACACTGAAGCTTTCTTT. The encoded protein is CASSLRGRDTEAFF. The V gene is TRBV27, the J gene TRBJ1-1; D remains ambiguous. The CDR3 consists of 14 residues. The germline V gene has CDR1 MNHEY and CDR2 SMNVEV (reference sequence). V lost 2 bases and J lost 3, with 10 bases in between.

The chain combines TRBV7-9 with TRBJ2-7; 8 positions agree with TRBD1. V shed 4 bases and J 3 bases; nucleotides not matched to a gene: 8. The CDR3 has 15 residues. Germline V gene data show CDR1 as SEHNR and CDR2 as FQNEAQ (reference sequence). In nucleotides, the CDR3 is TGTGCCAGCAGCTCCGAGGACAGGGAACTCTACGAGCAGTACTTC. Protein product: CASSSEDRELYEQYF. Full variable domain (missing parts from reference TRBV7-9 and TRBJ2-7): DTGVSQNPRHKITKRGQNVTFRCDPISEHNRLYWYRQTLGQGPEFLTYFQNEAQLEKSRLLSDRFSAERPKGSFSTLEIQRTEQGDSAMYLCASSSEDRELYEQYFGPGTRLTVT.

The count of this clone is one. This rearrangement joins TRBV28 to TRBJ1-5; D might be TRBD1 (6 bases). V dropped 5 bases and J dropped 1 base, with 9 bases sitting between them. From germline, CDR1 is MDHEN and CDR2 SYDVKM. This CDR3 is 14 amino acids long. The CDR3: CASSLGQSNQPQHF. CDR3 sequence (DNA): TGTGCCAGCAGTCTCGGACAGAGCAATCAGCCCCAGCATTTT.

This clone was detected only once. The rearrangement joins TRBV29-1 to TRBJ2-7, with D possibly being TRBD1 (6 bases). CDR1 SQVTM and CDR2 ANQGSEA come from the germline V gene. V was pared by 7 bases and J by 3 bases, with 13 bases between. The CDR3 extends over 12 amino acids. The CDR3 DNA sequence: TGCAGCGGGAGAGCGGACAGCTACGAGCAGTACTTC. As protein: CSGRADSYEQYF.

This clone was seen once. V gene TRBV15 combines with J gene TRBJ1-4; D is ambiguous. This CDR3 contains 11 residues. With 4 bases removed from V and 8 bases from J, the gap between germline ends came to 5 bases. Germline CDR1 LNHNV, CDR2 YYDKDF (reference sequence). CDR3 in DNA: TGTGCCACCAGCAATAACGAAAAACTGTTTTTT. This encodes CATSNNEKLFF.

The chain joins TRBV7-8 to TRBJ2-7; 10 bases fit TRBD2. V lost 10 bases and J lost 5; bases outside the gene matches: 11. In germline, CDR1 is SGHVS, CDR2 FQNEAQ. The CDR3 runs to 14 residues. The CDR3: CATKGLAIVDEQYF. In DNA form, the CDR3 reads TGTGCCACCAAGGGACTAGCGATAGTCGACGAGCAGTACTTC.

This clone was detected once. J is TRBJ1-2 and V is TRBV28; D gene ambiguous. V was shortened by 6 bases and J by 0 bases, with 2 bases between the two germline ends. The CDR3 sequence is 11 residues long. Germline values: CDR1 MDHEN, CDR2 SYDVKM. CDR3 amino acids: CASRTNYGYTF. The CDR3 nucleotides are TGTGCCAGCAGGACTAACTATGGCTACACCTTC.

This sequence joins TRBV7-9 and TRBJ2-2; D possibly corresponds to TRBD1 (5 bases). The CDR3 length is 15 residues. V lost 5 bases and J lost 3, with 13 bases in between. From germline, CDR1 is SEHNR and CDR2 FQNEAQ (reference sequence). The CDR3 reads CASSDTDTYTGELFF. The CDR3 nucleotides are TGTGCCAGCAGCGACACGGACACTTACACCGGGGAGCTGTTTTTT.

This chain uses TRBV28 with TRBJ2-7; D is unclear. V was clipped by 5 bases and J by 3 bases, with 11 bases between them. CDR3 length equals 13 residues. The germline V gene encodes CDR1 MDHEN and CDR2 SYDVKM. The CDR3 region is CASSIQTDYEQYF. The CDR3 DNA reads as TGTGCCAGCAGTATTCAGACGGACTACGAGCAGTACTTC.

DNA of the CDR3: TGTGCCAGCAGCTTGGGGACAACGAACACTGAAGCTTTCTTT. Translating it yields CASSLGTTNTEAFF. The chain has TRBV7-4 and TRBJ1-1; a possible D gene is TRBD1 (6 bases). V was trimmed by 3 bases and J by 1 base, leaving 9 bases between them. The CDR3 totals 14 residues. Germline V gene sequence: CDR1 SGHVT, CDR2 SQSDAQ.

The chain has TRBV27 and TRBJ2-1, with D possibly matching TRBD2 (5 bases). The CDR3 totals 13 residues. Per the germline V gene, CDR1 is MNHEY and CDR2 is SMNVEV (reference sequence). Trimming pared 6 bases from V and 3 bases from J, leaving 9 bases between. This CDR3 is CASSYDYYNEQFF. CDR3 nucleotides: TGTGCCAGCAGCTACGACTACTACAATGAGCAGTTCTTC.

The chain employs TRBV7-9 and TRBJ2-4, with 14 bases matching TRBD2. Looked up from germline, CDR1 is SEHNR and CDR2 is FQNEAQ (reference sequence). V shed 5 bases, J shed 3 bases, and the junction held 12 bases outside the gene matches. The CDR3 is 19 amino acids. The DNA for the CDR3 is TGTGCCAGCAGCCCCCGACTAGCGGGAGGGCCTCGGAGCAAAAACATTCAGTACTTC. Amino acids: CASSPRLAGGPRSKNIQYF.

The V call is TRBV7-3, the J call TRBJ2-7, with TRBD2 matching 7 bases. The J segment lost 3 bases and the V segment lost 2 bases, leaving 7 bases of the junction unmatched. The V gene's germline CDR1 is SGHTA and CDR2 FQGTGA. This CDR3 is built from 15 residues. The CDR3 DNA follows: TGTGCCAGCAGCTTAGTAGGAGGGACTATCTACGAGCAGTACTTC. Translation: CASSLVGGTIYEQYF.

The V and J genes are TRBV28 and TRBJ2-7, with 9 bases that match TRBD2. The V gene's germline CDR1 is MDHEN and CDR2 SYDVKM. CDR3 length: 14 residues. The V and J ends lost 9 bases and 2 bases, in that order; junction bases with no gene match: 8. CDR3 protein: CASVDSGSPYEQYF. CDR3 nucleotides: TGTGCCAGTGTGGATAGCGGGAGTCCCTACGAGCAGTACTTC.

CDR3 coding DNA: TGTGCCAGCAGTTTCCTCCGGGACAGGGCAGACGGCTACACCTTC. It encodes CASSFLRDRADGYTF. The V call is TRBV27, the J call TRBJ1-2, with 9 bases identical to TRBD1. From germline, CDR1 is MNHEY and CDR2 SMNVEV (reference sequence). V shed 3 bases and J 8 bases; nucleotides not matched to a gene: 10. The CDR3 extends over 15 amino acids.

This clone was counted a few times. This chain joins TRBV25-1 and TRBJ2-1, with TRBD2 as a possible D gene (6 bases). This CDR3 contains 12 residues. CDR1 and CDR2 from the germline V gene are MGHDK and SYGVNS. V lost 1 base and J lost 10, with 8 bases in between. CDR3 amino acids: CASSEWEAEQFF. CDR3 sequence (DNA): TGTGCCAGCAGTGAATGGGAGGCGGAGCAGTTCTTC.

The rearrangement joins TRBV19 to TRBJ1-2; TRBD1 might be the D (6 bases). CDR3 length: 11 amino acids. Germline values: CDR1 LNHDA, CDR2 SQIVND (reference sequence). Between the trimmed V and J ends, which lost 10 bases and 7 bases, there was a span of 13 bases. This CDR3 reads CATIQGSGYTF. The CDR3 DNA is TGTGCCACCATACAGGGATCTGGCTACACCTTC.

The chain has TRBV5-5 and TRBJ1-3; D unresolved. Germline CDR1 reads SGHKS; CDR2 reads YYEKEE (reference sequence). Between the trimmed V and J ends, which lost 1 base and 2 bases, there was a span of 10 bases. The CDR3 is made up of 15 amino acids. In DNA, the CDR3 is TGTGCCAGCAGCTTGTTTGGTTTGGCTGGAAACACCATATATTTT. Residues: CASSLFGLAGNTIYF.

V usage is TRBV5-8 and J usage is TRBJ2-1; 15 positions agree with TRBD2. Germline CDR1 and CDR2: SGHTS and YDEGEE. The V segment lost 1 base and the J segment 8 bases; nucleotides outside the gene matches: 7. The length of the CDR3 is 17 residues. The CDR3 protein is CASSLKGLAGGRDEQFF. The DNA for the CDR3 is TGTGCCAGCAGCTTGAAGGGACTAGCGGGAGGAAGGGATGAGCAGTTCTTC.

The genes are TRBV19 and TRBJ2-1, with TRBD2 as a possible D gene (6 bases). The length of the CDR3 is 14 residues. Germline CDR1 LNHDA, CDR2 SQIVND (reference sequence). The germline V and J ends were trimmed by 5 bases and 5 bases, with 13 bases remaining between them. The CDR3 here is CASSGGAFDNEQFF. For the CDR3, the DNA is TGTGCCAGTAGTGGAGGGGCATTCGACAATGAGCAGTTCTTC.

This chain links TRBV4-1 with TRBJ2-5; D is possibly TRBD1 (7 bases). The germline V and J ends were trimmed by 2 bases and 5 bases, with 9 bases remaining between them. Germline loops: CDR1 MGHRA, CDR2 YSYEKL. CDR3 length equals 13 residues. CDR3 amino acids: CASSQPGGETQYF. The CDR3 coding sequence is TGCGCCAGCAGCCAACCAGGGGGGGAGACCCAGTACTTC.